The sequence of this T cell receptor (beta chain) was determined in a study of technical replicates of blood from a handful of donors. This table comes from immunoSEQ multiplex PCR, and its TCRdb copy is limited to in-frame clones, with some not included. The table lists approximately 88,000 clones, just under 95% of them singletons, with 0.25% in the top ten. CDR1 is MNHNY, CDR2 SVGAGI, per germline (reference sequence). The trim removed 6 bases at V and 2 bases at J, leaving 5 bases unmatched. There are 15 residues in the CDR3. The chain uses TRBV6-6 and TRBJ2-1; 9 nucleotides line up with TRBD2. The sequenced sample was T cells isolated from PBMCs. The sequence was obtained from a human donor in good health. The CDR3 spells CASSRLAGPYNEQFF. CDR3 nucleotide sequence: TGTGCCAGCAGCAGGCTAGCGGGGCCCTACAATGAGCAGTTCTTC.